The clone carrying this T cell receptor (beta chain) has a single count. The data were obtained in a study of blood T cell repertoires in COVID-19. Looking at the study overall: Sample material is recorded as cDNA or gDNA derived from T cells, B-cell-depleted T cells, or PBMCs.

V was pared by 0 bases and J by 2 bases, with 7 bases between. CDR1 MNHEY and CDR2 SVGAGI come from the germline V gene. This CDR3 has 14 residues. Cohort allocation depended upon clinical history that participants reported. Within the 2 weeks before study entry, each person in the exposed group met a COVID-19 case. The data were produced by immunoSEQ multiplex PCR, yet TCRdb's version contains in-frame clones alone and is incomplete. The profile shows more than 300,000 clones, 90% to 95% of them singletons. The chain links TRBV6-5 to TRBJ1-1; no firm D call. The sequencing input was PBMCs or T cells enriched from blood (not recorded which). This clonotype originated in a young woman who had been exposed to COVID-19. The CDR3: CASSYSRGNTEAFF. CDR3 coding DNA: TGTGCCAGCAGTTACTCCCGCGGTAACACTGAAGCTTTCTTT.